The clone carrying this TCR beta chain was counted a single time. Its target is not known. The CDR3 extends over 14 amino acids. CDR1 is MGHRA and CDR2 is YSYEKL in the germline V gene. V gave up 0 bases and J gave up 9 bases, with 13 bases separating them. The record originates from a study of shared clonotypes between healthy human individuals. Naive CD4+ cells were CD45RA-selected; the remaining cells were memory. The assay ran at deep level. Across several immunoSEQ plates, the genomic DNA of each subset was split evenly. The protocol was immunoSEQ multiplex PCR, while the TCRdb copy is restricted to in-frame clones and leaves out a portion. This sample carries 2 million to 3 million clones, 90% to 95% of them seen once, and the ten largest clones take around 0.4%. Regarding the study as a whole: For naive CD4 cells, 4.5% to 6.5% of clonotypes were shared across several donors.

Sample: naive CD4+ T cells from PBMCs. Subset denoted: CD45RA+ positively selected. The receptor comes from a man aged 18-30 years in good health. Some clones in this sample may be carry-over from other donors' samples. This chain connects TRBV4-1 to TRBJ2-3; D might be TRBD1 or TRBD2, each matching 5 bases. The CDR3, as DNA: TGCGCCAGCAGCCAAGATCCCCACGGGACGACGCAGTATTTT. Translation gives CASSQDPHGTTQYF.